This T cell receptor (beta chain) was captured in a study of beta chain features in type 1 diabetes. General study points: Patients showed naive, central memory and Treg TCRB repertoires that appeared more similar than those of healthy donors. Unsettled here was the matter of whether HLA type influences TCRB rearrangement. Shorter TCRB CDR3s, moderately but significantly so, were found in Type 1 diabetes patients in all four CD4+ subsets.

Concerning this clone: Its antigen remains unidentified.

Germline CDR1 reads SGHTS; CDR2 reads YDEGEE. The CDR3 has 17 amino acids. Trimming shortened V by 2 bases and J by 0 bases, and 15 bases separated the two germline ends. The isolated RNA, all of it, was reverse transcribed, so expressed TCRB transcripts were what got sequenced. Sequenced naive, central memory and regulatory T cell samples produced an average of approximately 3.5 million reads. The assay was immunoSEQ multiplex PCR, and TCRdb's table has in-frame clones only and misses some. The sample has around 290,000 clones, around 7.3% seen once. V is TRBV5-8 and J is TRBJ2-4; D is possibly TRBD1 (5 bases). The sample was central memory CD4+ T cells from blood. The TCR comes from a woman between 18 and 30 years old in good health. The CDR3 loop is CASSFMGRASAKNIQYF. CDR3 nucleotide sequence: TGTGCCAGCAGCTTTATGGGGCGAGCGTCAGCCAAAAACATTCAGTACTTC.